A selection of T cell receptor beta chains follows, all from one sample in a study of T cell responses to AZD1222 COVID-19 vaccine. Generated by immunoSEQ multiplex PCR, the TCRdb table keeps only in-frame clones and is missing some. The data hold 100,000 or so clones, with 70% to 90% observed a single time. Sequenced here: peripheral blood, sampled on day 0 of AZD1222 vaccination. These receptors originate from an adult in good health. CDR3s include the opening cysteine and the closing phenylalanine or tryptophan. Each record gives: J gene, D gene, clone size, V gene, CDR3 protein, CDR3 DNA. A D gene is named only where the DNA matches it firmly. Some rows have no size entry. The others give once, few or many, or a class for an expanded clone.

TRBJ1-4,TRBD1,.,TRBV7-9,CASSYYRGFGEKLFF,TGTGCCAGCAGCTACTACAGGGGGTTTGGGGAAAAACTGTTTTTT
TRBJ2-7,TRBD1,.,TRBV19,CASSMGQGSPHSYEQYF,TGTGCCAGTAGTATGGGACAGGGTAGTCCCCACTCCTACGAGCAGTACTTC
TRBJ1-2,TRBD1,.,TRBV5-1,CASSLSPADRTVGYTF,TGCGCCAGCAGCTTGTCCCCAGCGGACAGGACGGTCGGCTACACCTTC
TRBJ1-5,TRBD1,.,TRBV6-5,CASSPPGGGQPQHF,TGTGCCAGCAGCCCCCCAGGGGGCGGTCAGCCCCAGCATTTT
TRBJ1-2,TRBD1,.,TRBV7-3,CASSPGQGRGYTF,TGTGCCAGCAGCCCGGGACAGGGAAGAGGCTACACCTTC
TRBJ1-2,TRBD1,few,TRBV29-1,CSVTGTGSSGSYTF,TGCAGCGTGACCGGGACAGGGTCCTCCGGGAGCTACACCTTC
TRBJ2-3,TRBD1,.,TRBV5-1,CASSFRGPDTQYF,TGCGCCAGCAGCTTCAGGGGGCCAGATACGCAGTATTTT
TRBJ1-1,.,.,TRBV11-2,CASSYLPGLLNTEAFF,TGTGCCAGCAGCTACTTACCGGGCCTTTTGAACACTGAAGCTTTCTTT
TRBJ2-5,TRBD2,.,TRBV7-2,CASSLRGGMETQYF,TGTGCCAGCAGCTTACGGGGGGGGATGGAGACCCAGTACTTC
TRBJ1-6,.,.,TRBV5-4,CASRPWPEVGKSPLHF,TGTGCCAGCAGACCCTGGCCGGAGGTCGGAAAATCACCCCTCCACTTT
TRBJ1-6,.,.,TRBV6-5,CASQGQNYNSPLHF,TGTGCCAGCCAGGGGCAGAATTATAATTCACCCCTCCACTTT
TRBJ1-4,.,.,TRBV4-3,CASSQDGASEKLFF,TGCGCCAGCAGCCAAGATGGCGCATCTGAAAAACTGTTTTTT
TRBJ2-7,.,.,TRBV9,CASSVGRGVYEQYF,TGTGCCAGCAGCGTAGGCAGGGGGGTATACGAGCAGTACTTC
TRBJ2-7,.,.,TRBV7-9,CASSFINRVDEQYF,TGTGCCAGCAGCTTTATTAACAGGGTAGACGAGCAGTACTTC
TRBJ2-1,TRBD1,.,TRBV11-2,CASSLGDRAGHEQFF,TGTGCCAGCAGCTTAGGGGACAGGGCGGGCCATGAGCAGTTCTTC
TRBJ2-7,.,.,TRBV5-6,CASSLGLSTHEQYF,TGTGCCAGCAGCTTGGGCCTCTCGACCCACGAGCAGTACTTC
TRBJ1-1,.,.,TRBV11-2,CASSSLSTEAFF,TGTGCCAGCAGCTCACTTAGCACTGAAGCTTTCTTT
TRBJ2-1,.,once,TRBV9,CASSVARSSYNEQFF,TGTGCCAGCAGCGTCGCCAGAAGCTCCTACAATGAGCAGTTCTTC
TRBJ1-5,.,.,TRBV10-3,CAITDMWGKPQHF,TGTGCCATCACTGACATGTGGGGCAAACCCCAGCATTTT
TRBJ1-4,.,.,TRBV7-9,CASREEGNEKLFF,TGTGCCAGCAGGGAGGAGGGGAATGAAAAACTGTTTTTT
TRBJ2-5,.,.,TRBV7-2,CASSLGSVLETQYF,TGTGCCAGCAGCTTAGGTAGCGTCCTTGAGACCCAGTACTTC
TRBJ1-2,.,.,TRBV5-8,CASSFTGQRGGYTF,TGTGCCAGCAGCTTCACAGGGCAAAGGGGAGGCTACACCTTC
TRBJ1-2,.,.,TRBV29-1,CSVDRGGGYGYTF,TGCAGCGTTGATAGAGGGGGAGGCTATGGCTACACCTTC
TRBJ2-7,.,.,TRBV19,CASSILATTFEEQYF,TGTGCCAGTAGTATTTTGGCGACGACGTTTGAGGAGCAGTACTTC
TRBJ2-7,TRBD1,.,TRBV4-3,CASSRQGTGLYEQYF,TGCGCCAGCAGCCGGCAAGGGACAGGGCTCTACGAGCAGTACTTC
TRBJ2-3,.,.,TRBV24-1,CATSEPRVTDTQYF,TGTGCCACCAGTGAGCCCAGGGTAACAGATACGCAGTATTTT
TRBJ1-6,.,once,TRBV7-9,CASSPDGGGSPLHF,TGTGCCAGCAGTCCTGACGGAGGAGGATCACCCCTCCACTTT
TRBJ2-7,TRBD2,.,TRBV7-3,CASSLSSASGSYEQYF,TGTGCCAGCAGCTTAAGCAGTGCTAGCGGCTCCTACGAGCAGTACTTC
TRBJ1-1,.,.,TRBV7-9,CASSLRGNTEAFF,TGTGCCAGCAGCCTCAGGGGGAACACTGAAGCTTTCTTT
TRBJ1-5,.,.,TRBV19,CASSIASGLNQPQHF,TGTGCCAGTAGTATAGCGTCGGGACTTAATCAGCCCCAGCATTTT
TRBJ1-1,.,.,TRBV30,CAWSPLTGSEAFF,TGTGCCTGGAGTCCCCTGACAGGCTCTGAAGCTTTCTTT
TRBJ1-6,.,.,TRBV7-9,CASSLGGINSPLHF,TGTGCCAGCAGCTTAGGGGGAATTAATTCACCCCTCCACTTT
TRBJ1-5,.,.,TRBV30,CAWAPQGNQPQHF,TGTGCCTGGGCCCCCCAGGGAAATCAGCCCCAGCATTTT
TRBJ1-2,.,.,TRBV28,CASSLGGGYTF,TGTGCCAGCAGTTTGGGGGGAGGCTACACCTTC
TRBJ1-3,TRBD1,.,TRBV7-3,CASSPDRGLGNTIYF,TGTGCCAGCAGCCCTGACAGGGGGCTTGGAAACACCATATATTTT
TRBJ1-2,TRBD1,.,TRBV11-2,CASSSIRDRALSNYGYTF,TGTGCCAGCAGCTCCATCCGGGACAGGGCTCTGTCTAACTATGGCTACACCTTC
TRBJ2-2,.,few,TRBV28,CASSPRTRRNTGELFF,TGTGCCAGCAGTCCTCGGACCCGGCGGAACACCGGGGAGCTGTTTTTT
TRBJ2-1,TRBD2,.,TRBV6-5,CASRPGLYYNEQFF,TGTGCCAGCAGGCCGGGACTATACTACAATGAGCAGTTCTTC
TRBJ1-4,.,.,TRBV12-3/TRBV12-4,CASSLQVYEKLFF,TGTGCCAGCAGCTTACAGGTTTACGAAAAACTGTTTTTT
TRBJ1-6,.,.,TRBV7-2,CASSQTGRNSPLHF,TGTGCCAGCAGCCAGACTGGACGAAATTCACCCCTCCACTTT
TRBJ2-7,TRBD2,.,TRBV5-1,CASSRGLAGGPKHEQYF,TGCGCCAGCAGTCGAGGACTAGCGGGAGGGCCCAAACACGAGCAGTACTTC
TRBJ1-1,TRBD1,.,TRBV28,CASSLSGQGGTEAFF,TGTGCCAGCAGTTTATCTGGACAGGGGGGCACTGAAGCTTTCTTT
TRBJ1-3,.,.,TRBV7-2,CASSLEVRGGGTIYF,TGTGCCAGCAGCTTAGAGGTCCGGGGGGGTGGCACCATATATTTT